A selection of T cell receptor beta chains follows, all from one sample in a study of OX40 agonist ivuxolimab in advanced cancers. The protocol was immunoSEQ multiplex PCR, while the TCRdb copy is restricted to in-frame clones and leaves out a portion. The sample yields tens of thousands of clones, roughly nine tenths seen once. The input for sequencing was CD4+ or CD8+ T cells sorted from blood, taken in a trial of the OX40 agonist ivuxolimab. All receptors come from an adult with an advanced solid tumor such as melanoma, head and neck, liver or kidney cancer. Each CDR3 is given with its conserved first and last residue. A D gene is named only where the DNA matches it firmly. A row's size may be missing; if present it is once, few, many or a size class.

v_call	d_call	clone_size	j_call	cdr3_nt	cdr3_aa
TRBV6-6	NA	NA	TRBJ1-1	TGTGCCAGCAGTTACGGATTGGGGCAGCTGGACACTGAAGCTTTCTTT	CASSYGLGQLDTEAFF
TRBV6-6	NA	NA	TRBJ1-2	TGTGCCAGCAGTTACTCTGCCGGGGGCGGATATGGCTACACCTTC	CASSYSAGGGYGYTF
TRBV25-1	TRBD2	NA	TRBJ2-1	TGTGCCAGCAGTGATCTACCCAGGGGGACTAGCTCCCACAATGAGCAGTTCTTC	CASSDLPRGTSSHNEQFF
TRBV4-1	NA	NA	TRBJ2-3	TGCGCCAGCAGCCAAGGTTTCGGTGATACGCAGTATTTT	CASSQGFGDTQYF
TRBV5-6	NA	NA	TRBJ2-5	TGTGCCAGCAGCTTGGTTCCGGGTTCGGGGTACGTTGAGACCCAGTACTTC	CASSLVPGSGYVETQYF
TRBV18	TRBD1	NA	TRBJ1-1	TGTGCCAGCTCACCCAGGGACAGGGGCCAGCGGGGGGATGAAGCTTTCTTT	CASSPRDRGQRGDEAFF
TRBV27	NA	NA	TRBJ1-5	TGTGCCAGCAGTTACTCGATGGGGCAGCCCCAGCATTTT	CASSYSMGQPQHF
TRBV28	TRBD2	NA	TRBJ2-1	TGTGCCAGCTCCCGACTAGCGGGAGGTGGCTACAATGAGCAGTTCTTC	CASSRLAGGGYNEQFF
TRBV27	TRBD1	NA	TRBJ2-1	TGTGCCAGCAGTTTGTATTCGGGGACAGGGCGGTTCTTC	CASSLYSGTGRFF
TRBV19	NA	NA	TRBJ1-1	TGTGCCAGTAGTATGCGGGTGACAGCAATGAACACTGAAGCTTTCTTT	CASSMRVTAMNTEAFF
TRBV7-9	NA	NA	TRBJ2-7	TGTGCCAGCAGCTTGGGTCCCATCCTCGAGCAGTACTTC	CASSLGPILEQYF
TRBV18	NA	NA	TRBJ1-1	TGTGCCAGCTCTTGGGAGGTCACTGAAGCTTTCTTT	CASSWEVTEAFF
TRBV4-3	TRBD2	NA	TRBJ2-7	TGCGCCAGCAGCCAAGACGGGACTAGCGGGACTTACGAGCAGTACTTC	CASSQDGTSGTYEQYF
TRBV6-5	NA	NA	TRBJ1-2	TGTGCCAGCAGGAAGGGGCAGGGTGGCTATGGCTACACCTTC	CASRKGQGGYGYTF
TRBV7-9	TRBD2	NA	TRBJ2-1	TGTGCCAGCAGCCCGACTAGCGGGCCGGATGAGCAGTTCTTC	CASSPTSGPDEQFF
TRBV7-9	NA	NA	TRBJ1-6	TGTGCCAGCATCGGGACGTGGAATTCACCCCTCCACTTT	CASIGTWNSPLHF
TRBV7-8	TRBD2	NA	TRBJ2-3	TGTGCCAGCAGCTTAAGCGGCCTAGCGGGAGGCCTGACGCAGTATTTT	CASSLSGLAGGLTQYF
TRBV28	TRBD2	NA	TRBJ2-1	TGTGCCAGCAGTCCTTTAGCGGGAGGCCCAAGTAGTGAGCAGTTCTTC	CASSPLAGGPSSEQFF
TRBV5-1	NA	NA	TRBJ2-7	TGCGCCAGCAGCTTGGTCAGGGGGGTCAACGAGCAGTACTTC	CASSLVRGVNEQYF
TRBV7-9	NA	NA	TRBJ2-3	TGTGCCAGCAGCCTGAGTGCGGTTCGGGATACGCAGTATTTT	CASSLSAVRDTQYF
TRBV5-6	NA	few	TRBJ2-7	TGTGCCAGCACCTTAGGGGGGGTTCCGTTCGAGCAGTACTTC	CASTLGGVPFEQYF